These 9 T cell receptor beta chains were all obtained from the same sample, sequenced in a study of blood T cell repertoires in COVID-19 (dated by TCRdb to 2018 to 2020). Library preparation employed the immunoSEQ multiplex PCR assay. TCRdb holds this immuneACCESS table with in-frame rearrangements only. Some clones are missing; in checked studies, unresolved V genes explain under half, and the rest has no known cause. A total of 350,000 to 550,000 clones appear in this sample, around nine tenths of them only once. The ten largest clones represent just under 2% of the sample. Sequences were obtained from PBMCs or T cells enriched from blood (not recorded which). The receptors here all came from a woman aged 18 to 35 with acute COVID-19.

The chain joins TRBV9 to TRBJ2-5; 11 bases line up with TRBD2. This CDR3 contains 21 residues. The germline CDR1 and CDR2 sequences are SGDLS and YYNGEE. V was pared by 2 bases and J by 4 bases, with 22 bases of the junction left unmatched. The CDR3 nucleotides read TGTGCCAGCAGCGTGGGTCCCGGGACAGCTAGTAGCGGGGGGGCCGGAGAGACCCAGTACTTC. Translated, it gives CASSVGPGTASSGGAGETQYF.

The J gene is TRBJ1-5, the V gene TRBV19; 9 bases are a match to TRBD1. The CDR3 extends over 14 amino acids. Trimming took 5 bases from V and 9 from J; bases not matched to a gene: 8. Germline values: CDR1 LNHDA, CDR2 SQIVND (reference sequence). As DNA, the CDR3 is TGTGCCAGTAGTTTCGGACAGGGGCGCCCGCCCCAGCATTTT. Encoded protein: CASSFGQGRPPQHF.

The chain links TRBV5-4 to TRBJ2-1, with a tentative D call TRBD2 (6 bases). Trimming shortened V by 4 bases and J by 3 bases, and 17 bases separated the two germline ends. The CDR3 is made up of 16 amino acids. CDR1 is SGHNT and CDR2 is YYREEE in the germline V gene (reference sequence). The CDR3 DNA reads as TGTGCCAGCAGCCACGTGCGGGACGCCAACTACAATGAGCAGTTCTTC. Residues: CASSHVRDANYNEQFF.

The chain combines TRBV12-3 or TRBV12-4 with TRBJ1-5; D unresolved. The CDR3 extends over 12 amino acids. V lost 3 bases and J 7 bases, leaving 7 bases between the germline ends. The CDR3 nucleotides read TGTGCCAGCAGTTTTGGAGGCCAGCCCCAGCATTTT. This codes for CASSFGGQPQHF.

This clone was recorded a few times. V and J are TRBV29-1 and TRBJ1-1, with 9 positions matching TRBD1. In germline, CDR1 is SQVTM, CDR2 ANQGSEA. V lost 7 bases, J lost 8 bases, and 11 bases stayed unmatched. The CDR3 is made up of 13 amino acids. Here the CDR3 reads CSGGDRARTEAFF. CDR3 DNA sequence: TGCAGCGGAGGGGACAGGGCAAGGACCGAAGCTTTCTTT.

Regarding this clone: This same CDR3 is encoded by further DNA sequences in the sample. The J gene is TRBJ2-7, the V gene TRBV3-1 (or the pseudogene TRBV3-2), with 11 bases lining up with TRBD2. J gave up 3 bases and V 3 bases, and 1 base lay outside the gene matches. There are 14 residues in the CDR3. Germline CDR1 is LGHDT and CDR2 is YNNKEL (reference sequence). DNA for the CDR3: TGTGCCAGCAGCCAGGGGACTAGCGGCTACGAGCAGTACTTC. Its protein is CASSQGTSGYEQYF.

This sequence joins TRBV27 and TRBJ1-2; D not resolved. Germline CDR1 reads MNHEY; CDR2 reads SMNVEV (reference sequence). There are 15 residues in the CDR3. V gave up 0 bases and J gave up 2 bases, with 10 bases separating them. The chain's CDR3 is CASSLSSPGNYGYTF. The CDR3 DNA sequence: TGTGCCAGCAGTTTATCGTCCCCGGGGAACTATGGCTACACCTTC.

The CDR3 here is CASSQGQGSSPLHF. In DNA, the CDR3 is TGTGCCAGCAGTCAAGGACAGGGCAGTTCACCCCTCCACTTT. The genes are TRBV28 and TRBJ1-6; 8 nucleotides align to TRBD1. V trimming: 5 bases; J trimming: 9 bases; junction bases outside the gene matches: 6. The CDR3 covers 14 residues. Looked up from germline, CDR1 is MDHEN and CDR2 is SYDVKM.

Only one count was recorded for this clone. The chain employs TRBV15 and TRBJ2-3; 7 nucleotides align to TRBD2. Germline CDR1 LNHNV, CDR2 YYDKDF (reference sequence). This CDR3 contains 18 residues. J lost 0 bases, V lost 2 bases, and 11 bases had no gene match. In DNA, the CDR3 is TGTGCCACCAGCAGAAAGGCGGCTAGCGGAACTAGCACAGATACGCAGTATTTT. Amino acid sequence: CATSRKAASGTSTDTQYF.